The next 3 T cell receptor beta chains were all read from a single sample in a study of T-cell memory formation after mild COVID-19. TCRdb re-analysed the 5' RACE reads in MiXCR, keeping a single row per CDR3 protein. The table has roughly 610,000 distinct CDR3 sequences, 15% to 20% seen once. Sequencing used PBMCs or a T cell subset sorted from them (not recorded which). The receptor source for this set is an adult woman who had mild COVID-19 (a few samples of this study predate the infection). Cell type and time point are not known.

V usage is TRBV9 and J usage is TRBJ2-1; the match to TRBD2 covers 10 bases. Germline loops: CDR1 SGDLS, CDR2 YYNGEE. This CDR3 spans 15 amino acids. With 3 bases clipped from V and 6 bases from J, the junction kept 6 bases outside the gene matches. CDR3: CASSAAGGGGNEQFF. The DNA of the CDR3 is TGTGCCAGCAGCGCAGCGGGAGGGGGGGGCAATGAGCAGTTCTTC.

This rearrangement joins TRBV14 to TRBJ2-3; tentative D call: TRBD1 (6 bases). V was shortened by 4 bases and J by 0 bases, with 17 bases between the two germline ends. Germline V CDR1 and CDR2: SGHDN, FVKESK. This CDR3 spans 17 amino acids. This CDR3 is CASSRSLTGLSTDTQYF. The CDR3 nucleotides read TGTGCCAGCAGCCGTAGTCTCACAGGGTTGAGCACAGATACGCAGTATTTT.

This clonotype was counted between two and nine times. The chain uses TRBV7-9 and TRBJ2-1; the match to TRBD2 covers 7 bases. Germline values: CDR1 SEHNR, CDR2 FQNEAQ (reference sequence). CDR3 length equals 16 residues. V was pared by 5 bases and J by 7 bases, with 14 bases of the junction left unmatched. Here the CDR3 DNA reads TGTGCCAGCAGCCCCTGGAACGCGACTAGCTCTAATGAGCAGTTCTTC. Translated: CASSPWNATSSNEQFF.